Shown below are 32 T cell receptor beta chains from a single sample sequenced in a study of cytomegalovirus exposure and HLA in healthy donors. The study ran its PCR with 60 Vbeta and 13 Jbeta primers. TCRdb's table, derived via immunoSEQ multiplex PCR, lists solely in-frame clones and lacks some. Here the sample spans roughly 75,000 clones, around 84% being singletons. The sequenced sample was PBMCs. These receptors were taken from a man between 70 and 80 years old in good health and CMV-seropositive.

The chain carries TRBV7-8 and TRBJ2-7; 7 bases fit TRBD1. The J segment lost 2 bases and the V segment lost 5 bases, leaving 6 bases of the junction unmatched. Germline V gene sequence: CDR1 SGHVS, CDR2 FQNEAQ. The CDR3 totals 14 residues. The CDR3 is CASSLVRGPYEQYF. In nucleotides, the CDR3 is TGTGCCAGCAGCCTAGTGAGGGGGCCCTACGAGCAGTACTTC.

The rearrangement joins TRBV4-1 to TRBJ2-2; TRBD2 matches at 9 bases. Unmatched junction bases numbered 5, after V lost 2 bases and J lost 4 bases. Per the germline V gene, CDR1 is MGHRA and CDR2 is YSYEKL. This CDR3 region has 16 residues. The CDR3 DNA reads TGCGCCAGCAGCCAACATAGCGGGAGCGGCACCGGGGAGCTGTTTTTT. It is translated as CASSQHSGSGTGELFF.

The gene calls are TRBV23-1 and TRBJ1-6; a possible D gene is TRBD1 (6 bases). TRBV23-1 is designated an ORF whose function remains uncertain. V was trimmed by 8 bases and J by 7 bases, leaving 18 bases between them. The CDR3 has 15 residues. CDR3 in amino acids: CASSKGGKANSPLHF. In nucleotides, the CDR3 is TGCGCCAGCTCTAAAGGGGGAAAAGCAAATTCACCCCTCCACTTT.

V is TRBV27 and J is TRBJ1-2; D ambiguous. The V end lost 8 bases, the J end lost 0 bases, and 10 bases lay between the germline ends. From germline, CDR1 is MNHEY and CDR2 SMNVEV (reference sequence). The CDR3 loop spans 13 amino acids. In nucleotides, the CDR3 is TGTGCCAGCCGTCCGGGTTCTAACTATGGCTACACCTTC. Translation: CASRPGSNYGYTF.

The J gene is TRBJ2-3, the V gene TRBV7-2, with a weak D call TRBD1 (5 bases). Trimming removed 5 bases from V and 3 bases from J, with 12 bases in between. The CDR3 extends over 14 amino acids. The germline V gene has CDR1 SGHTA and CDR2 FQGNSA. Written as DNA, the CDR3 is TGTGCCAGCAGCCCCCGACAGAGAACAGATACGCAGTATTTT. This encodes CASSPRQRTDTQYF.

The V gene is TRBV15, the J gene TRBJ1-2; maybe TRBD1 (5 bases). Germline V gives CDR1 LNHNV, CDR2 YYDKDF (reference sequence). V was trimmed by 1 base and J by 7 bases, leaving 13 bases between them. CDR3 length equals 14 residues. The CDR3 nucleotides read TGTGCCACCAGCAGAGGGGGAGGGGCGGGTGGCTACACCTTC. This encodes CATSRGGGAGGYTF.

The V and J genes are TRBV7-3 and TRBJ2-3, with a weak D call TRBD2 (6 bases). Germline V lookup: CDR1 SGHTA, CDR2 FQGTGA. The CDR3 length is 15 residues. The germline V and J ends were trimmed by 11 bases and 2 bases, with 20 bases remaining between them. The DNA for the CDR3 is TGTGCCTCGGCGGAGGGGACGGGCTACACAGATACGCAGTATTTT. Amino acids: CASAEGTGYTDTQYF.

V gene TRBV28 combines with J gene TRBJ2-7, with 8 bases fitting TRBD2. The CDR3 runs 16 residues. V shed 3 bases and J 7 bases; nucleotides not matched to a gene: 14. Germline CDR1 and CDR2: MDHEN and SYDVKM. The CDR3 DNA reads TGTGCCAGCAGTTTTTTGAGAGGGAGCGGGAGTTATGAGCAGTACTTC. Its protein product is CASSFLRGSGSYEQYF.

CDR3 loop: CASRGVDPISEEQYF. CDR3 coding DNA: TGCGCCAGCAGAGGGGTGGACCCAATTTCGGAGGAGCAGTACTTC. The chain couples TRBV10-2 to TRBJ2-7, with D perhaps TRBD1 (5 bases). The CDR3 spans 15 residues. V was cut by 6 bases and J by 7 bases, with 22 bases left in between. Germline CDR1 and CDR2: WSHSY and SAAADI.

This rearrangement joins TRBV28 to TRBJ2-7; D possibly corresponds to TRBD2 (6 bases). The V gene's germline CDR1 is MDHEN and CDR2 SYDVKM. V was trimmed by 1 base and J by 2 bases, leaving 12 bases between them. The CDR3 contains 15 residues. The CDR3 loop reads CASSLSSGQAYEQYF. CDR3 sequence (DNA): TGTGCCAGCAGTTTATCCAGCGGGCAGGCCTACGAGCAGTACTTC.

The V and J genes are TRBV10-1 and TRBJ1-1; no clear D. Per the germline V gene, CDR1 is WNHNN and CDR2 is SYGVQD (reference sequence). V lost 6 bases to trimming and J lost 0 bases, with 5 bases between them. This CDR3 has 12 residues. The CDR3 nucleotides are TGCGCCAGCAGAGGAGTGAACACTGAAGCTTTCTTT. Its protein product is CASRGVNTEAFF.

The rearrangement uses TRBV5-1 and TRBJ2-1; D perhaps matches TRBD2 (5 bases). This CDR3 is built from 15 residues. Germline CDR1 reads SGHRS; CDR2 reads YFSETQ. Deletions cut 0 bases from V and 1 base from J, with 8 bases between. The CDR3 here is CASSLERSSYNEQFF. For the CDR3, the DNA is TGCGCCAGCAGCTTGGAGCGGTCGTCCTACAATGAGCAGTTCTTC.

This clone ranks as medium-sized. The V gene is TRBV19, the J gene TRBJ1-1, with a weak D call TRBD1 (6 bases). Trimming cost V 7 bases and J 0 bases, with 15 bases left between them. Germline values: CDR1 LNHDA, CDR2 SQIVND (reference sequence). The CDR3 is 15 amino acids. This chain's CDR3 is CASTPETGLNTEAFF. CDR3 nucleotides: TGTGCCAGTACCCCGGAGACAGGTCTGAACACTGAAGCTTTCTTT.

The J gene is TRBJ2-1, the V gene TRBV5-4, with D uncertain. The CDR3 is made up of 12 amino acids. V shed 0 bases and J shed 4 bases, with 2 bases lying between them. Germline CDR1 reads SGHNT; CDR2 reads YYREEE (reference sequence). This chain's CDR3 is CASSLAYNEQFF. The CDR3 nucleotides read TGTGCCAGCAGCTTGGCGTACAATGAGCAGTTCTTC.

The chain links TRBV5-6 to TRBJ2-3, with D possibly being TRBD2 (6 bases). The CDR3 sequence is 15 residues long. V lost 4 bases and J lost 1, with 13 bases in between. The germline CDR1 and CDR2 sequences are SGHDT and YYEEEE. CDR3 in amino acids: CASSPRDSRTDTQYF. The CDR3 DNA follows: TGTGCCAGCAGCCCCCGGGACTCCCGCACAGATACGCAGTATTTT.

This chain links TRBV5-1 with TRBJ2-1; possibly TRBD2 for D (5 bases). Germline V CDR1 and CDR2: SGHRS, YFSETQ. Trimming cost V 5 bases and J 2 bases, with 17 bases left between them. The CDR3 is made up of 16 amino acids. The CDR3 DNA reads TGCGCCAGCAGTTATAGTCTAGCTGATACCTACAATGAGCAGTTCTTC. Encoded protein: CASSYSLADTYNEQFF.

There are a few counts of this clone. The chain joins TRBV6-6 to TRBJ2-2; D might be TRBD1 (6 bases). V shed 6 bases and J shed 5 bases, with 13 bases lying between them. The CDR3 runs 14 residues. CDR1 and CDR2 from the germline V gene are MNHNY and SVGAGI (reference sequence). The CDR3 nucleotides read TGTGCCAGCAGCCAGATAACAGGGACCGGGGAGCTGTTTTTT. As protein: CASSQITGTGELFF.

The chain recombines TRBV9 with TRBJ2-3; perhaps TRBD1 as D (7 bases). The CDR3 length is 14 residues. Trimming took 4 bases from V and 6 from J, leaving 15 bases between them. Germline V CDR1 and CDR2: SGDLS, YYNGEE. The chain's CDR3 is CASSPEAGGDTQYF. CDR3 DNA: TGTGCCAGCAGCCCAGAAGCAGGGGGGGATACGCAGTATTTT. Drawing the rest from reference TRBV9 and TRBJ2-3, the complete variable domain is DSGVTQTPKHLITATGQRVTLRCSPRSGDLSVYWYQQSLDQGLQFLIQYYNGEERAKGNILERFSAQQFPDLHSELNLSSLELGDSALYFCASSPEAGGDTQYFGPGTRLTVL.

The chain links TRBV29-1 to TRBJ1-2; TRBD1 agrees at 8 bases. This CDR3 contains 14 residues. Trimming cost V 5 bases and J 8 bases; bases outside gene matches: 13. The germline V gene encodes CDR1 SQVTM and CDR2 ANQGSEA. CDR3 in DNA: TGCAGCGTTCGGCAGGGGGCAAACATAATAGGCTACACCTTC. It codes for CSVRQGANIIGYTF.

The chain recombines TRBV25-1 with TRBJ1-1, with 7 bases aligning to TRBD1. V lost 7 bases and J lost 1; bases outside the gene matches: 3. The germline CDR1 and CDR2 sequences are MGHDK and SYGVNS. This CDR3 region has 13 residues. The CDR3 sequence is CASIRQGNTEAFF. For the CDR3, the DNA is TGTGCCAGCATTAGACAGGGGAACACTGAAGCTTTCTTT. The full variable domain, completed using reference TRBV25-1 and TRBJ1-1, is EADIYQTPRYLVIGTGKKITLECSQTMGHDKMYWYQQDPGMELHLIHYSYGVNSTEKGDLSSESTVSRIRTEHFPLTLESARPSHTSQYLCASIRQGNTEAFFGQGTRLTVV.

V usage is TRBV27 and J usage is TRBJ1-5; perhaps TRBD1 as D (6 bases). V gave up 8 bases and J gave up 5 bases, with 13 bases separating them. Germline V CDR1 and CDR2: MNHEY, SMNVEV (reference sequence). The CDR3 extends over 13 amino acids. The CDR3 coding sequence is TGTGCCAGCCTGGACAGTGGTTATCAGCCCCAGCATTTT. Residues: CASLDSGYQPQHF.

The chain links TRBV18 to TRBJ1-1; TRBD1 matches 7 bases. The CDR3 spans 12 residues. V shed 5 bases, J shed 6 bases, and the junction held 3 bases outside the gene matches. Germline V gene data show CDR1 as KGHSH and CDR2 as LQKENI. Here the CDR3 reads CASSATGAEAFF. In DNA form, the CDR3 reads TGTGCCAGCTCAGCTACAGGGGCTGAAGCTTTCTTT.

V gene TRBV10-1 combines with J gene TRBJ2-7; TRBD1 might be the D (6 bases). Germline values: CDR1 WNHNN, CDR2 SYGVQD (reference sequence). The CDR3 covers 13 residues. Between the trimmed V and J ends, which lost 0 bases and 8 bases, there was a span of 11 bases. CDR3 in amino acids: CASSESRDKQQYF. In DNA, the CDR3 is TGCGCCAGCAGTGAGTCACGGGACAAACAGCAGTACTTC.

The J gene is TRBJ2-2, the V gene TRBV5-1, with a tentative D call TRBD1 (5 bases). Germline V gene data show CDR1 as SGHRS and CDR2 as YFSETQ. Trimming stripped 1 base from V and 5 bases from J, with 9 bases between. This CDR3 region has 14 residues. This chain's CDR3 is CASSLQGRTGELFF. In nucleotides, the CDR3 is TGCGCCAGCAGCTTGCAGGGTAGGACCGGGGAGCTGTTTTTT.

This chain connects TRBV11-2 to TRBJ2-2; a possible D gene is TRBD1 (6 bases). The length of the CDR3 is 15 residues. Trimming left V 5 bases short and J 9 bases short, with 19 bases between. Germline V gene data show CDR1 as SGHAT and CDR2 as FQNNGV. The CDR3 region has the DNA TGTGCCAGCAGCACGGGACAAGTCCGTGGCCGGGAGCTGTTTTTT. Translating it yields CASSTGQVRGRELFF.

Here the CDR3 reads CASSRLLAGGETQYF. As DNA, the CDR3 is TGTGCCAGCAGCCGCCTACTAGCGGGAGGAGAGACCCAGTACTTC. The V gene is TRBV6-5, the J gene TRBJ2-5; 12 bases match TRBD2. Germline trimming cut 6 bases from V and 4 bases from J; bases unmatched to any gene: 6. The CDR3 has 15 amino acids. Germline lookup yields CDR1 MNHEY and CDR2 SVGAGI.

The rearrangement joins TRBV4-2 to TRBJ2-2; a weak D match, TRBD2 (6 bases). Per the germline V gene, CDR1 is LGHNA and CDR2 is YNFKEQ. V lost 5 bases, J lost 6 bases, and 19 bases lay in between. The CDR3 spans 16 residues. For the CDR3, the DNA is TGTGCCAGCAGCACAAAGTCACTAGCTGGCGCCGGGGAGCTGTTTTTT. Translated: CASSTKSLAGAGELFF.

The chain links TRBV6-5 to TRBJ2-1, with D hard to call. CDR3 size: 15 residues. The V gene's germline CDR1 is MNHEY and CDR2 SVGAGI. Between the trimmed V and J ends, which lost 8 bases and 0 bases, there was a span of 14 bases. The CDR3 loop reads CASRARSISYNEQFF. The CDR3 DNA is TGTGCCAGCCGAGCAAGATCAATCTCCTACAATGAGCAGTTCTTC.

V is TRBV7-2 and J is TRBJ2-3; 11 bases are a match to TRBD2. J gave up 6 bases and V 5 bases, and 7 bases lay outside the gene matches. Germline V gene sequence: CDR1 SGHTA, CDR2 FQGNSA. This CDR3 has 15 amino acids. The CDR3 loop is CASSELAGAPDTQYF. The CDR3 DNA sequence: TGTGCCAGCAGCGAACTAGCGGGAGCTCCGGATACGCAGTATTTT.

This chain joins TRBV5-8 and TRBJ2-5, with 9 bases aligning to TRBD1. J lost 5 bases, V lost 4 bases, and 9 bases had no gene match. Germline loops: CDR1 SGHTS, CDR2 YDEGEE. This CDR3 comprises 15 residues. DNA of the CDR3: TGTGCCAGCAGCCCAGGACAGGGGTTGGGGGAGACCCAGTACTTC. Translating gives CASSPGQGLGETQYF.

The rearrangement joins TRBV6-1 to TRBJ2-7, with 10 positions matching TRBD2. The V gene end was trimmed by 11 bases and the J gene end by 3 bases; junction bases not matched to a gene: 7. The CDR3 extends over 13 amino acids. Germline CDR1 MNHNS, CDR2 SASEGT. The CDR3 bases are TGTGCCGTCAGGCTAGCGGGAGACTACGAGCAGTACTTC. Its translation is CAVRLAGDYEQYF.

CDR3 loop: CASSRGHMNTEAFF. In DNA, the CDR3 is TGTGCCAGCAGCAGGGGACATATGAACACTGAAGCTTTCTTT. The chain employs TRBV9 and TRBJ1-1, with a weak D call TRBD1 (6 bases). The CDR3 spans 14 residues. Trimming took 4 bases from V and 0 from J, leaving 10 bases between them. In germline, CDR1 is SGDLS, CDR2 YYNGEE.